This section outlines one T cell receptor (beta chain) sequence together with its context. What it binds is not known. These data are taken from a study of T cells expressing NK-cell markers. Study summary: One of the eight sequenced donors was seronegative, whereas the other seven were HCMV-seropositive.

The germline CDR1 and CDR2 sequences are LGHNT and FRNRAP. This CDR3 contains 16 residues. It was by 5'RACE template switching with UMIs that TCR beta cDNA was made. TCRdb reprocessed the 5' RACE reads, with one entry per CDR3 protein and no DNA. The data show 350,000 to 400,000 distinct CDR3 sequences, and the top ten clones hold about 10%. Study-wide results and limits: More than 5 donors showed dominant NKG2C+ clonotypes comprising roughly 1.0-7.5% of their CD8+ T cells.

This chain uses TRBV12-5 with TRBJ2-3; checking the TCRdb D call of TRBD2 is not possible without DNA. The sample taken for sequencing was blood T cells: a sorted CD56 or NKG2C T cell subset, CD4+ or CD8+ T cells, or bulk PBMC T cells (not recorded which). The clonotype comes from a woman in her forties or fifties in good health. CDR3 residues: CASGSPRTSPTDTQYF.